This T cell receptor beta chain derives from a study of blood T cells in healthy people across ages. Points from the study as a whole: When set beside aged donors, long-lived donors presented more naive CD4+ cells and higher diversity. Across samples, TCR beta diversity tracked strongly with naive T cell percentage.

The germline V gene encodes CDR1 SEHNR and CDR2 FQNEAQ (reference sequence). This CDR3 comprises 13 residues. Between the trimmed V and J ends, which lost 5 bases and 11 bases, there was a span of 18 bases. Peripheral blood was drawn, ten milliliters per donor. With regard to this clonotype: What it binds is unknown.

Combining a sample-barcoded 5' primer with a J-beta primer mix, a second PCR ran for roughly 7 to 12 cycles. One entry per CDR3 protein, called by TCRdb with MiXCR from the 5' RACE reads. The repertoire has about 1.6 million distinct CDR3 sequences, about 32% of them found once; the top ten carry roughly 10%. The rearrangement joins TRBV7-9 to TRBJ2-5; D assignment may be TRBD1 or TRBD2 (5 bases each). This clonotype was sampled from a woman in her thirties in good health. What was sequenced was blood. The CDR3: CASSVRSGREQYF. CDR3 DNA: TGTGCCAGCAGCGTAAGGTCAGGGAGAGAGCAGTACTTC.